This TCR beta chain came from a study of OX40 agonist ivuxolimab in advanced cancers. V gave up 7 bases and J gave up 2 bases; unmatched junction bases: 5. The germline CDR1 and CDR2 sequences are MDHEN and SYDVKM. This CDR3 comprises 14 residues. Some clones are missing from TCRdb's copy, which holds only in-frame ones; the method was immunoSEQ multiplex PCR. Found here are around 40,000 clones, approximately 83% of them singletons; the top ten hold about 0.37%. The chain links TRBV28 to TRBJ2-7; 10 bases align to TRBD1. This receptor was identified in an adult with an advanced solid tumor such as melanoma, head and neck, liver or kidney cancer. Sequenced here: CD4+ or CD8+ T cells sorted from blood, sampled in a trial of the OX40 agonist ivuxolimab. For the CDR3, the DNA is TGTGCCAGCACCTCCGGGACAGGGGCCTACGAGCAGTACTTC. Its protein product is CASTSGTGAYEQYF.